These 21 T cell receptor beta chains were all obtained from the same sample, sequenced in a study of cytomegalovirus exposure and HLA in healthy donors. The study ran its PCR with 60 Vbeta and 13 Jbeta primers. This table comes from immunoSEQ multiplex PCR, and its TCRdb copy is limited to in-frame clones, with some not included. The sample records some 130,000 clones, around 75% being singletons. The material sequenced was PBMCs. The receptors stem from a man aged 40-55 years in good health and CMV-seronegative.

The chain carries TRBV29-1 and TRBJ1-6; tentative D call: TRBD1 (6 bases). CDR3 length: 14 amino acids. The germline gives CDR1 SQVTM, CDR2 ANQGSEA. The germline V and J ends were trimmed by 6 bases and 7 bases, with 16 bases remaining between them. The CDR3 region is CSVRDTAPNSPLHF. Written as DNA, the CDR3 is TGCAGCGTCCGGGACACCGCTCCAAATTCACCCCTCCACTTT.

The V and J genes are TRBV7-2 and TRBJ2-3; TRBD2 matches at 10 bases. CDR1 is SGHTA and CDR2 is FQGNSA in the germline V gene. This CDR3 region has 17 residues. J gave up 1 base and V 1 base, and 5 bases lay outside the gene matches. In DNA form, the CDR3 reads TGTGCCAGCAGCTTAGAAGCGGGAGGGATCGGCACAGATACGCAGTATTTT. Its protein product is CASSLEAGGIGTDTQYF.

In DNA form, the CDR3 reads TGCGCCAGCAGCCAAGATCGGCGGGAGAACACCGGGGAGCTGTTTTTT. It is translated as CASSQDRRENTGELFF. The chain couples TRBV4-3 to TRBJ2-2; weak D call: TRBD2 (6 bases). The CDR3 has 16 residues. Germline V lookup: CDR1 LGHNA, CDR2 YSLEER. V dropped 0 bases and J dropped 1 base, with 9 bases sitting between them.

The chain is built from TRBV5-4 and TRBJ1-2, with 7 bases lining up with TRBD1. V gave up 4 bases and J gave up 8 bases; unmatched junction bases: 14. The germline gives CDR1 SGHNT, CDR2 YYREEE (reference sequence). CDR3 size: 15 residues. The CDR3 DNA reads TGTGCCAGCAGCCCGCCCCCGGGACAGTGGGACGGCTACACCTTC. It yields the protein CASSPPPGQWDGYTF. Drawing the rest from reference TRBV5-4 and TRBJ1-2, the complete variable domain is ETGVTQSPTHLIKTRGQQVTLRCSSQSGHNTVSWYQQALGQGPQFIFQYYREEENGRGNFPPRFSGLQFPNYSSELNVNALELDDSALYLCASSPPPGQWDGYTFGSGTRLTVV.

The rearrangement uses TRBV2 and TRBJ2-5, with TRBD2 matching 7 bases. The germline gives CDR1 SNHLY, CDR2 FYNNEI. J gave up 4 bases and V 5 bases, and 13 bases lay outside the gene matches. CDR3 length: 16 amino acids. CDR3 DNA: TGTGCCAGCAGTCTTGGGGGGGGAGGGGTCGTAGAGACCCAGTACTTC. Amino acids: CASSLGGGGVVETQYF. The full variable domain, in which reference TRBV2 and TRBJ2-5 provide the parts outside the CDR3, is EPEVTQTPSHQVTQMGQEVILRCVPISNHLYFYWYRQILGQKVEFLVSFYNNEISEKSEIFDDQFSVERPDGSNFTLKIRSTKLEDSAMYFCASSLGGGGVVETQYFGPGTRLLVL.

The rearrangement joins TRBV29-1 to TRBJ2-7; 9 nucleotides line up with TRBD1. CDR1 is SQVTM, CDR2 ANQGSEA, per germline. This CDR3 has 14 amino acids. Losses at the gene ends were 4 bases for V and 3 bases for J; bases not matched to a gene: 7. CDR3 coding DNA: TGCAGCGTTGGGGGACAGGGAACCTACTACGAGCAGTACTTC. This gives the protein CSVGGQGTYYEQYF.

The chain is built from TRBV29-1 and TRBJ2-2; D may be TRBD2 (6 bases). Germline CDR1 reads SQVTM; CDR2 reads ANQGSEA. The length of the CDR3 is 15 residues. Trimming stripped 5 bases from V and 0 bases from J, with 13 bases between. CDR3 coding DNA: TGCAGCGTTCGGGAGCGCCCCGCGAACACCGGGGAGCTGTTTTTT. This translates into CSVRERPANTGELFF.

The chain links TRBV4-2 to TRBJ1-2; 9 bases map to TRBD1. This CDR3 is 15 amino acids long. Trimming cost V 0 bases and J 8 bases; bases outside gene matches: 7. CDR1 is LGHNA and CDR2 is YNFKEQ in the germline V gene. CDR3 DNA: TGTGCCAGCAGCCAAGATTTGGGACAGGGCTACGGCTACACCTTC. Its translation: CASSQDLGQGYGYTF.

This clone is a singleton in its sample. The V gene is TRBV5-6, the J gene TRBJ1-4, with 7 bases that match TRBD1. CDR1 SGHDT and CDR2 YYEEEE come from the germline V gene. The CDR3 sequence is 14 residues long. V lost 3 bases and J lost 4; bases outside the gene matches: 3. This CDR3 is CASSSGGFNEKLFF. As DNA, the CDR3 is TGTGCCAGCAGCTCAGGGGGGTTTAATGAAAAACTGTTTTTT.

J is TRBJ2-5 and V is TRBV28; a weak D match, TRBD1 (5 bases). Germline V gives CDR1 MDHEN, CDR2 SYDVKM. The CDR3 consists of 15 residues. Trimming cost V 3 bases and J 4 bases, with 15 bases left between them. The CDR3 nucleotides are TGTGCCAGCAGTTTTCAAGGGGCCGAGGCAGAGACCCAGTACTTC. The encoded protein is CASSFQGAEAETQYF.

The chain joins TRBV6-5 to TRBJ2-5, with D possibly TRBD2 on 7 matching bases. Germline CDR1 and CDR2: MNHEY and SVGAGI. Deletions cut 2 bases from V and 5 bases from J, with 18 bases between. The CDR3 spans 16 residues. CDR3 bases: TGTGCCAGCAGTTACGGGGGGGCCAGCGGAGCGGAGACCCAGTACTTC. It codes for CASSYGGASGAETQYF.

The rearrangement joins TRBV5-4 to TRBJ1-1; a possible D gene is TRBD1 (6 bases). Germline V gene data show CDR1 as SGHNT and CDR2 as YYREEE (reference sequence). Trimming left V 5 bases short and J 4 bases short, with 24 bases between. The CDR3 sequence is 17 residues long. The CDR3 spells CASRLAGARGGGTEAFF. The DNA for the CDR3 is TGTGCCAGCAGACTTGCGGGGGCAAGGGGTGGGGGCACTGAAGCTTTCTTT.

The chain links TRBV7-2 to TRBJ2-1, with D possibly matching TRBD1 (6 bases). The CDR3 length is 15 residues. Germline CDR1 reads SGHTA; CDR2 reads FQGNSA. V dropped 6 bases and J dropped 2 bases, with 14 bases sitting between them. In nucleotides, the CDR3 is TGTGCCAGCAGATCCTCTGACAGGACCTACAATGAGCAGTTCTTC. Its protein product is CASRSSDRTYNEQFF.

The V gene is TRBV7-6, the J gene TRBJ2-5, with 10 positions matching TRBD2. V dropped 1 base and J dropped 2; count of bases not matched to a gene: 4. Germline CDR1 SGHVS, CDR2 FNYEAQ. This CDR3 comprises 16 residues. The CDR3, as DNA: TGTGCCAGCAGCTTAGAGGCTAGCGGGGGACAAGAGACCCAGTACTTC. Translated: CASSLEASGGQETQYF.

This sequence joins TRBV6-5 and TRBJ2-7; D perhaps matches TRBD2 (5 bases). The CDR3 totals 13 residues. Germline V gene lookup returns CDR1 MNHEY and CDR2 SVGAGI. Trimming left V 2 bases short and J 5 bases short, with 10 bases between. The CDR3, as DNA: TGTGCCAGCAGTTACGGGCTCGGGGACGAGCAGTACTTC. Encoded protein: CASSYGLGDEQYF.

This clone has only a few counts. The chain uses TRBV5-1 and TRBJ2-1; D is possibly TRBD2 (6 bases). Germline V gene sequence: CDR1 SGHRS, CDR2 YFSETQ. The CDR3 has 18 amino acids. Trimming removed 0 bases at V and 0 bases at J, with 16 bases between. CDR3 nucleotide sequence: TGCGCCAGCAGCTTGGAATTTCGCGGGGCGAGCTCCTACAATGAGCAGTTCTTC. This translates into CASSLEFRGASSYNEQFF. Looking up the rest from reference TRBV5-1 and TRBJ2-1 gives the full variable domain: KAGVTQTPRYLIKTRGQQVTLSCSPISGHRSVSWYQQTPGQGLQFLFEYFSETQRNKGNFPGRFSGRQFSNSRSEMNVSTLELGDSALYLCASSLEFRGASSYNEQFFGPGTRLTVL.

This clone has only one observation. The chain combines TRBV7-8 with TRBJ2-7, with D possibly TRBD2 on 5 matching bases. Germline CDR1 SGHVS, CDR2 FQNEAQ. V lost 1 base to trimming and J lost 1 base, with 11 bases between them. The CDR3 contains 15 residues. The DNA of the CDR3 is TGTGCCAGCAGCTTAGTTGGGGAGCCTTCCTACGAGCAGTACTTC. It yields the protein CASSLVGEPSYEQYF.

Only a few counts were recorded for this clone. This chain connects TRBV6-1 to TRBJ2-7; 8 bases map to TRBD1. Trimming cost V 6 bases and J 2 bases; bases outside gene matches: 6. The CDR3 totals 14 residues. Germline CDR1 reads MNHNS; CDR2 reads SASEGT. Here the CDR3 reads CASRLQGGPYEQYF. The CDR3 bases are TGTGCCAGCAGGCTACAGGGGGGCCCCTACGAGCAGTACTTC.

This rearrangement joins TRBV6-5 to TRBJ1-2; 10 bases are shared with TRBD1. CDR3 length: 15 amino acids. Trimming at V came to 6 bases and at J to 3 bases, leaving 7 bases not matched to a gene. Germline lookup yields CDR1 MNHEY and CDR2 SVGAGI. CDR3 DNA sequence: TGTGCCAGCAGACCTATGACAGGGGGCCACTATGGCTACACCTTC. It yields the protein CASRPMTGGHYGYTF.

This clone has a handful of counts. The chain couples TRBV25-1 to TRBJ2-1; 11 bases map to TRBD2. CDR1 and CDR2 (germline): MGHDK, SYGVNS. The CDR3 has 14 residues. The J segment lost 7 bases and the V segment lost 3 bases, leaving 2 bases of the junction unmatched. The CDR3 DNA reads as TGTGCCAGCAGTGATACTAGCGGGGGTAATGAGCAGTTCTTC. This codes for CASSDTSGGNEQFF.

The table lists this clone with a few counts. The V gene is TRBV9, the J gene TRBJ2-7; 7 bases fit TRBD2. Germline V gene data show CDR1 as SGDLS and CDR2 as YYNGEE. V gave up 2 bases and J gave up 7 bases; unmatched junction bases: 9. The CDR3 covers 14 residues. CDR3: CASSVAGVTREQYF. The DNA of the CDR3 is TGTGCCAGCAGCGTTGCGGGAGTAACGCGGGAGCAGTACTTC.